Presented here are 22 T cell receptor beta chains from one specimen sequenced in a study of cytomegalovirus exposure and HLA in healthy donors. The PCR employed 60 Vbeta primers together with 13 Jbeta primers. Sequenced by immunoSEQ multiplex PCR; TCRdb stores in-frame clones only, minus some. The top ten hold roughly 14% of the sample, which has about 86,000 clones, roughly three quarters seen once. Material: PBMCs. The receptors here all came from a woman in her forties in good health and CMV-seropositive.

The chain has TRBV19 and TRBJ1-1; D is possibly TRBD1 (5 bases). Trimming pared 7 bases from V and 0 bases from J, leaving 18 bases between. The V gene's germline CDR1 is LNHDA and CDR2 SQIVND (reference sequence). This CDR3 is built from 16 residues. CDR3 sequence reads: CASTDMGGPVNTEAFF. The CDR3 DNA reads TGTGCCAGTACTGATATGGGGGGACCTGTGAACACTGAAGCTTTCTTT.

J is TRBJ2-7 and V is TRBV7-2; TRBD1 is a possible D gene (5 bases). Per the germline V gene, CDR1 is SGHTA and CDR2 is FQGNSA. Trimming cost V 1 base and J 2 bases, with 15 bases left between them. The CDR3 covers 16 residues. DNA for the CDR3: TGTGCCAGCAGCTTAGAACCCCCGACAGCAACCTACGAGCAGTACTTC. Amino acid sequence: CASSLEPPTATYEQYF.

This chain uses TRBV23-1 with TRBJ2-7, with D perhaps TRBD1 (6 bases). TRBV23-1 is marked as an open reading frame, function uncertain. Trimming cost V 8 bases and J 3 bases, with 23 bases left between them. CDR3 length: 16 amino acids. The CDR3 DNA reads TGCGCCAGCCGCAAAAAAGACGGGACAAGGATCTACGAGCAGTACTTC. Amino acids: CASRKKDGTRIYEQYF.

V gene TRBV6-5 combines with J gene TRBJ1-2; a weak D match, TRBD1 (6 bases). V lost 6 bases to trimming and J lost 4 bases, with 15 bases between them. The CDR3 consists of 14 residues. Germline V CDR1 and CDR2: MNHEY, SVGAGI. The CDR3 region is CASRGTGHGYGYTF. The CDR3, as DNA: TGTGCCAGCAGAGGAACGGGACATGGCTATGGCTACACCTTC.

The chain employs TRBV6-5 and TRBJ1-5; weak D call: TRBD1 (6 bases). V lost 5 bases to trimming and J lost 1 base, with 12 bases between them. This CDR3 is built from 15 residues. Germline CDR1 is MNHEY and CDR2 is SVGAGI. The CDR3, as DNA: TGTGCCAGCAGTCCCCATCAGGGGAGCAATCAGCCCCAGCATTTT. Protein sequence: CASSPHQGSNQPQHF.

The chain is built from TRBV4-2 and TRBJ2-3, with 10 bases that match TRBD2. V dropped 5 bases and J dropped 3; count of bases not matched to a gene: 2. The length of the CDR3 is 14 residues. Germline loops: CDR1 LGHNA, CDR2 YNFKEQ. The DNA of the CDR3 is TGTGCCAGCAGCAATAGCGGGGGGACAGATACGCAGTATTTT. Protein product: CASSNSGGTDTQYF.

The chain employs TRBV5-1 and TRBJ1-2; D is possibly TRBD1 (6 bases). Trimming took off 0 bases at V and 3 bases at J, with 6 bases between the two ends. This CDR3 comprises 13 residues. Germline V gives CDR1 SGHRS, CDR2 YFSETQ. Written as DNA, the CDR3 is TGCGCCAGCAGCTTGGGACAGGACTATGGCTACACCTTC. This translates into CASSLGQDYGYTF.

V is TRBV2 and J is TRBJ2-5; D perhaps matches TRBD1 (5 bases). Germline V gene lookup returns CDR1 SNHLY and CDR2 FYNNEI. Between the trimmed V and J ends, which lost 9 bases and 5 bases, there was a span of 16 bases. The CDR3 extends over 13 amino acids. This CDR3 is CASGAGLGETQYF. The CDR3 region has the DNA TGTGCCAGTGGGGCAGGGCTGGGGGAGACCCAGTACTTC. The complete variable domain, with remaining parts taken from reference TRBV2 and TRBJ2-5, reads EPEVTQTPSHQVTQMGQEVILRCVPISNHLYFYWYRQILGQKVEFLVSFYNNEISEKSEIFDDQFSVERPDGSNFTLKIRSTKLEDSAMYFCASGAGLGETQYFGPGTRLLVL.

The rearrangement links TRBV27 to TRBJ2-7; D is unclear. V lost 5 bases, J lost 0 bases, and 20 bases lay in between. CDR3 length: 17 amino acids. The germline gives CDR1 MNHEY, CDR2 SMNVEV (reference sequence). The DNA for the CDR3 is TGTGCCAGCAGTCCCACCCCGTTTGCCCCGAGCTCCTACGAGCAGTACTTC. Protein: CASSPTPFAPSSYEQYF.

The rearrangement links TRBV9 to TRBJ1-1; D is unclear. This CDR3 comprises 16 residues. Germline V gives CDR1 SGDLS, CDR2 YYNGEE. With 0 bases removed from V and 0 bases from J, the gap between germline ends came to 12 bases. The DNA of the CDR3 is TGTGCCAGCAGCGTAGGGGCCCCCGGTATGAACACTGAAGCTTTCTTT. Translation gives CASSVGAPGMNTEAFF.

V gene TRBV7-3 combines with J gene TRBJ2-2; possible D gene TRBD1, 6 bases. Germline-derived CDR1 and CDR2 are SGHTA and FQGTGA. Deletions cut 4 bases from V and 1 base from J, with 16 bases between. This CDR3 contains 17 residues. Written as DNA, the CDR3 is TGTGCCAGCAGCTCCATGGACAGACACCTGAACACCGGGGAGCTGTTTTTT. This sequence encodes CASSSMDRHLNTGELFF.

J is TRBJ2-2 and V is TRBV27, with D tentatively TRBD2 (6 bases). The CDR3 totals 15 residues. Trimming shortened V by 7 bases and J by 7 bases, and 19 bases separated the two germline ends. Germline V CDR1 and CDR2: MNHEY, SMNVEV (reference sequence). CDR3 loop: CASTWGDSRRGELFF. The CDR3 coding sequence is TGTGCCAGCACCTGGGGGGACTCACGTCGCGGGGAGCTGTTTTTT.

This chain joins TRBV28 and TRBJ1-1, with 8 bases that match TRBD1. Trimming at V came to 6 bases and at J to 5 bases, leaving 11 bases not matched to a gene. CDR3 length: 15 amino acids. Germline V gives CDR1 MDHEN, CDR2 SYDVKM. CDR3 DNA: TGTGCCAGCAGCCCGCCCGACAGGGGCGGGACTGAAGCTTTCTTT. Its protein product is CASSPPDRGGTEAFF. The variable domain in full, with the rest retrieved from reference TRBV28 and TRBJ1-1, is DVKVTQSSRYLVKRTGEKVFLECVQDMDHENMFWYRQDPGLGLRLIYFSYDVKMKEKGDIPEGYSVSREKKERFSLILESASTNQTSMYLCASSPPDRGGTEAFFGQGTRLTVV.

The chain combines TRBV2 with TRBJ2-3; no reliable D call. Trimming cost V 7 bases and J 6 bases, with 14 bases left between them. In germline, CDR1 is SNHLY, CDR2 FYNNEI. The CDR3 spans 13 residues. In nucleotides, the CDR3 is TGTGCCAGCAAAGCGCCTTCGCTGGATACGCAGTATTTT. Translated: CASKAPSLDTQYF.

V usage is TRBV9 and J usage is TRBJ2-7; no definite D call. Looked up from germline, CDR1 is SGDLS and CDR2 is YYNGEE. V dropped 2 bases and J dropped 4 bases, with 16 bases sitting between them. This CDR3 is built from 15 residues. The CDR3 protein is CASSVGVEAKYEQYF. CDR3 nucleotide sequence: TGTGCCAGCAGCGTCGGCGTAGAGGCCAAATACGAGCAGTACTTC.

V and J are TRBV25-1 and TRBJ1-4, with 8 bases fitting TRBD1. Losses at the gene ends were 2 bases for V and 4 bases for J; bases not matched to a gene: 3. The CDR3 is 15 amino acids. In germline, CDR1 is MGHDK, CDR2 SYGVNS. CDR3 residues: CASSEMTGDNEKLFF. The CDR3 DNA sequence: TGTGCCAGCAGTGAAATGACAGGGGATAATGAAAAACTGTTTTTT.

The sample holds a few counts of this clone. The chain uses TRBV9 and TRBJ1-1; D may be TRBD1 (6 bases). The ends were cut back, 0 bases at V and 8 bases at J, with 14 bases in the middle. Germline V gene lookup returns CDR1 SGDLS and CDR2 YYNGEE. This CDR3 is built from 14 residues. The CDR3 DNA reads as TGTGCCAGCAGCGTAGCAGAGGGGGACAAGGAAGCTTTCTTT. Translation: CASSVAEGDKEAFF.

V and J are TRBV28 and TRBJ1-5; tentative D call: TRBD1 (6 bases). Trimming took 2 bases from V and 3 from J, leaving 11 bases between them. The CDR3 totals 15 residues. From germline, CDR1 is MDHEN and CDR2 SYDVKM. Here the CDR3 DNA reads TGTGCCAGCAGTTTAAGTCAGGGGTCCAATCAGCCCCAGCATTTT. Its translation: CASSLSQGSNQPQHF.

V is TRBV19 and J is TRBJ1-5, with D possibly being TRBD1 (6 bases). Trimming took off 3 bases at V and 4 bases at J, with 13 bases between the two ends. Germline lookup yields CDR1 LNHDA and CDR2 SQIVND (reference sequence). The CDR3 extends over 15 amino acids. CDR3 sequence reads: CASSMGAPGNQPQHF. CDR3 coding DNA: TGTGCCAGTAGTATGGGGGCCCCTGGGAATCAGCCCCAGCATTTT.

This clone showed up just a few times. The rearrangement links TRBV19 to TRBJ1-5; tentatively, D is TRBD1 (5 bases). The CDR3 runs 13 residues. CDR1 and CDR2 from the germline V gene are LNHDA and SQIVND (reference sequence). V lost 2 bases, J lost 11 bases, and 13 bases lay in between. The CDR3 sequence is CASSILGGIAQHF. The CDR3 region has the DNA TGTGCCAGTAGTATACTGGGGGGGATAGCCCAGCATTTT.

V and J are TRBV4-2 and TRBJ1-5; 7 nucleotides line up with TRBD1. The length of the CDR3 is 17 residues. Germline-derived CDR1 and CDR2 are LGHNA and YNFKEQ. After removal of 0 bases from V and 5 bases from J, the junction contained 10 bases not matched to a gene. Written as DNA, the CDR3 is TGTGCCAGCAGCCAAGAGGGGAAGGGGGCCGGGGATCAGCCCCAGCATTTT. It yields the protein CASSQEGKGAGDQPQHF.

The chain has TRBV28 and TRBJ2-5; a weak D match, TRBD1 (5 bases). The V gene lost 6 bases and the J gene lost 1 base, with 15 bases spanning the gap. CDR3 length equals 15 residues. The germline V gene has CDR1 MDHEN and CDR2 SYDVKM. This chain's CDR3 is CASSSSTAVQETQYF. The DNA of the CDR3 is TGTGCCAGCAGCTCTTCGACAGCCGTCCAAGAGACCCAGTACTTC.